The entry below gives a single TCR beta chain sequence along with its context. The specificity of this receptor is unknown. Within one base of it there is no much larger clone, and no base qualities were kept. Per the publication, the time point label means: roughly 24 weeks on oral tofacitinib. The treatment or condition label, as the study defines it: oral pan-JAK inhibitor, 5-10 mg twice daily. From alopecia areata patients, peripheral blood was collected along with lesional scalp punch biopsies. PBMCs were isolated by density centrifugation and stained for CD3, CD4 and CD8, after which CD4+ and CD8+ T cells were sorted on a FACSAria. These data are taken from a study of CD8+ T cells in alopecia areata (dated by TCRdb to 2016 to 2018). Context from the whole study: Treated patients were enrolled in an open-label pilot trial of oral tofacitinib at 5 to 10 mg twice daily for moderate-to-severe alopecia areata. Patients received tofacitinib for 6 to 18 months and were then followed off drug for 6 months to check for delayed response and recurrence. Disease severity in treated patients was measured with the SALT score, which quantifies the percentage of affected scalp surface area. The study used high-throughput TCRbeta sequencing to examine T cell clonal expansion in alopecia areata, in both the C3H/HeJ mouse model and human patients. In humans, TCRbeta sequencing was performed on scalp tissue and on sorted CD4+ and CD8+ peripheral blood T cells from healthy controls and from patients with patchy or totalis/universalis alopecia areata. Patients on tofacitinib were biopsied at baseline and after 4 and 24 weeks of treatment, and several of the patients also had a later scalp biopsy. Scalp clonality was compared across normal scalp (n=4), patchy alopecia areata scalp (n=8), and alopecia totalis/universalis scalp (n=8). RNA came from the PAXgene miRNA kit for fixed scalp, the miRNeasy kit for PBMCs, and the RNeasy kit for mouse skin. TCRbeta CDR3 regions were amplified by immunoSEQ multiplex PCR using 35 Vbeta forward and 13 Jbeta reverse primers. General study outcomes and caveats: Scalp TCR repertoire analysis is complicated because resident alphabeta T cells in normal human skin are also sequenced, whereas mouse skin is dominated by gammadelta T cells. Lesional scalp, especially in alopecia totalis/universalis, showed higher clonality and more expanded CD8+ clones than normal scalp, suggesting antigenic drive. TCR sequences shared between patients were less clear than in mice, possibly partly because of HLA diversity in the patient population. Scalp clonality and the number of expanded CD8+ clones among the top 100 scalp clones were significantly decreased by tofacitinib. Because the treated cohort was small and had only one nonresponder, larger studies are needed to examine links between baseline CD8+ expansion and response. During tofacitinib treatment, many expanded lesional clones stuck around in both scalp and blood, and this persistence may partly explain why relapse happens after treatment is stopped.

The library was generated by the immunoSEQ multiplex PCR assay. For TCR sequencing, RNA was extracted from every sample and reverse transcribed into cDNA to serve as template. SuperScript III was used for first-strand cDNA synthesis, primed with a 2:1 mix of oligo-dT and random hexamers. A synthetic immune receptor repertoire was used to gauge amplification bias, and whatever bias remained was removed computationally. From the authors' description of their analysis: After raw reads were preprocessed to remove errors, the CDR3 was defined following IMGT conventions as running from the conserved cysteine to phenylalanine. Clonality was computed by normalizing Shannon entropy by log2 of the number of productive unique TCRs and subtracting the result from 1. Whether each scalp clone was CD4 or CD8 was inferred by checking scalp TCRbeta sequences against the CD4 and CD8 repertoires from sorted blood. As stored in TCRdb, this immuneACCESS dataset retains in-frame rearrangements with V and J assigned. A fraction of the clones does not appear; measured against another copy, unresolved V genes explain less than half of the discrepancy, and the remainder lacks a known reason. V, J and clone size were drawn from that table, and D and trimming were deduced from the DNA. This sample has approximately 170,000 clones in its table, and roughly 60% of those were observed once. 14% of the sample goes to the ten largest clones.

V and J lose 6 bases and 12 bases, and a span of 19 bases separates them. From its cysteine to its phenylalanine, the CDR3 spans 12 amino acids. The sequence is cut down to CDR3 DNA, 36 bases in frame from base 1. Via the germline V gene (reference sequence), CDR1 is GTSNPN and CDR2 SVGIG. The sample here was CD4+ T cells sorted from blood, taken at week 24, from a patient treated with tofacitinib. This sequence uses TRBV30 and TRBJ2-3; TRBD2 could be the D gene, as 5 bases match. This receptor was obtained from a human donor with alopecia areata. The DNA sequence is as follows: TGTGCCTGCCTTGTCTCCCAGACTATCCAGTATTTT. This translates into CACLVSQTIQYF.